The 11 T cell receptor beta chains given below trace back to one sample, sequenced in a study of early T cells in non-severe SARS-CoV-2 infection. Using its own MiXCR run on the 5' RACE reads, TCRdb lists one record per CDR3 protein. The data hold 80,000 to 100,000 distinct CDR3 sequences, with approximately 15% observed a single time. The sequenced sample consisted of whole blood. The receptors derive from an adult who was a healthcare worker with PCR-confirmed SARS-CoV-2 infection or an uninfected control (not recorded which).

This clonotype was seen ten or more times. The chain couples TRBV28 to TRBJ2-3, with TRBD2 identical over 9 bases. Germline V gene data show CDR1 as MDHEN and CDR2 as SYDVKM. J gave up 7 bases and V 5 bases, and 13 bases lay outside the gene matches. There are 16 residues in the CDR3. This CDR3 reads CASSPLPGLAVNTQYF. The DNA for the CDR3 is TGTGCCAGCAGTCCCCTACCGGGACTAGCTGTGAATACGCAGTATTTT. The variable domain in full, with the rest retrieved from reference TRBV28 and TRBJ2-3, is DVKVTQSSRYLVKRTGEKVFLECVQDMDHENMFWYRQDPGLGLRLIYFSYDVKMKEKGDIPEGYSVSREKKERFSLILESASTNQTSMYLCASSPLPGLAVNTQYFGPGTRLTVL.

This clonotype was detected many times. J is TRBJ2-7 and V is TRBV28; D is possibly TRBD1 or TRBD2 (5 bases each). The germline V gene has CDR1 MDHEN and CDR2 SYDVKM. This CDR3 comprises 15 residues. V gave up 8 bases and J gave up 7 bases, with 24 bases separating them. DNA of the CDR3: TGTGCCAGCTGTCGTGATGGGGGTTGGGATCAAGAGCAGTACTTC. It translates to CASCRDGGWDQEQYF. The complete variable domain, with remaining parts taken from reference TRBV28 and TRBJ2-7, reads DVKVTQSSRYLVKRTGEKVFLECVQDMDHENMFWYRQDPGLGLRLIYFSYDVKMKEKGDIPEGYSVSREKKERFSLILESASTNQTSMYLCASCRDGGWDQEQYFGPGTRLTVT.

This clonotype was recorded a few times. The chain has TRBV7-6 and TRBJ2-2; TRBD2 agrees at 7 bases. The CDR3 runs 16 residues. Germline V lookup: CDR1 SGHVS, CDR2 FNYEAQ. V lost 0 bases to trimming and J lost 4 bases; unmatched junction nucleotides: 5. This CDR3 is CASSLAGREGTGELFF. CDR3 coding DNA: TGTGCCAGCAGCTTAGCGGGCAGGGAGGGCACCGGGGAGCTGTTTTTT.

This clonotype was seen a few times. The V and J genes are TRBV7-8 and TRBJ2-7; D is uncertain. The CDR3 is 13 amino acids. V was pared by 1 base and J by 3 bases, with 7 bases between. Germline lookup yields CDR1 SGHVS and CDR2 FQNEAQ. CDR3 protein: CASSLETLYEQYF. The CDR3 DNA is TGTGCCAGCAGCTTAGAGACACTCTACGAGCAGTACTTC.

This chain uses TRBV11-2 with TRBJ2-3; 13 positions match TRBD2. The trim removed 4 bases at V and 1 base at J, leaving 2 bases unmatched. From germline, CDR1 is SGHAT and CDR2 FQNNGV. This CDR3 comprises 16 residues. As DNA, the CDR3 is TGTGCCAGCAGCTCCGGACTAGCGGGGGGCACAGATACGCAGTATTTT. Residues: CASSSGLAGGTDTQYF.

The chain has TRBV7-2 and TRBJ1-4; the D is unclear. The CDR3 contains 14 residues. V was clipped by 1 base and J by 4 bases, with 7 bases between them. Germline V gene lookup returns CDR1 SGHTA and CDR2 FQGNSA. The CDR3 sequence is CASSLDSLNEKLFF. Written as DNA, the CDR3 is TGTGCCAGCAGCTTAGACAGCCTTAATGAAAAACTGTTTTTT.

This clonotype was counted only a few times. Sequence at one end of the junction differs from germline and may be a read error. The gene calls are TRBV4-1 and TRBJ2-3, with TRBD2 matching 8 bases. There are 16 residues in the CDR3. CDR1 and CDR2 (germline): MGHRA, YSYEKL. CDR3 sequence reads: CASTQYLAGLTDTQYF. For the CDR3, the DNA is TGCGCCAGCACCCAATATCTAGCGGGTCTCACAGATACGCAGTATTTT.

This clonotype was seen ten or more times. The rearrangement links TRBV28 to TRBJ2-1; 7 bases are a match to TRBD1. Germline CDR1 reads MDHEN; CDR2 reads SYDVKM. J was trimmed by 3 bases and V by 5 bases; bases with no gene match: 4. CDR3 length: 14 residues. CDR3 loop: CASSPRQGYNEQFF. CDR3 bases: TGTGCCAGCAGTCCCAGACAGGGCTACAATGAGCAGTTCTTC.

CDR3 protein: CASSQDPLQGAQGSPLHF. CDR3 bases: TGCGCCAGCAGCCAAGACCCCTTGCAGGGGGCGCAGGGTTCACCCCTCCACTTT. This chain connects TRBV4-1 to TRBJ1-6; TRBD1 matches at 8 bases. The germline gives CDR1 MGHRA, CDR2 YSYEKL. Trimming at V came to 0 bases and at J to 9 bases, leaving 13 bases not matched to a gene. The CDR3 length is 18 residues.

The V gene is TRBV5-1, the J gene TRBJ2-7; D is unresolved. CDR3 length equals 15 residues. Germline loops: CDR1 SGHRS, CDR2 YFSETQ. With 0 bases removed from V and 2 bases from J, the gap between germline ends came to 12 bases. The CDR3 bases are TGCGCCAGCAGCTTGGTGGCTTCCAGGCCCTACGAGCAGTACTTC. Protein sequence: CASSLVASRPYEQYF. Using reference TRBV5-1 and TRBJ2-7 for the parts outside the CDR3, the full variable domain is KAGVTQTPRYLIKTRGQQVTLSCSPISGHRSVSWYQQTPGQGLQFLFEYFSETQRNKGNFPGRFSGRQFSNSRSEMNVSTLELGDSALYLCASSLVASRPYEQYFGPGTRLTVT.

The V call is TRBV12-3 or TRBV12-4, the J call TRBJ1-3; 7 positions match TRBD1. The junction had 5 bases not matched to a gene; V was cut back by 3 bases and J by 0 bases. The length of the CDR3 is 16 residues. Here the CDR3 reads CASSLDRLASGNTIYF. The CDR3 DNA reads as TGTGCCAGCAGTTTGGACAGGTTAGCCTCTGGAAACACCATATATTTT.